The sequence of this T cell receptor (beta chain) was determined in a study of a mutant IDH1 vaccine in newly diagnosed glioma. Study at large: There were roughly 60% males and around 38% females among treated patients, whose mean age was approximately 40 years.

Only in-frame clones appear in the TCRdb table, and some are missing; sequencing was by immunoSEQ multiplex PCR. The repertoire consists of fewer than 35,000 clones, with more than 75% occurring once and the leading ten covering approximately 10%. The CDR3 consists of 14 residues. Germline V lookup: CDR1 PRHDT, CDR2 FYEKMQ (reference sequence). V was cut by 5 bases and J by 4 bases, with 14 bases left in between. Specified time point: week 35, safety follow-up. The vaccine gave 300 ug of a 20-mer mutant IDH1 peptide subcutaneously per dose. Comment on this clone: Its target is unknown.

The receptor's source is a woman in her thirties or forties with glioma. The sample in question was PBMCs, obtained from a glioma patient whose treatment included an IDH1 peptide vaccine. V and J are TRBV13 and TRBJ2-5; D uncertain. CDR3 amino acids: CASSPRPPRETQYF. CDR3 in DNA: TGTGCCAGCAGCCCACGGCCGCCGCGAGAGACCCAGTACTTC.